These 17 T cell receptor beta chains were sequenced from one sample in a study of shared clonotypes between healthy human individuals. Clones were sequenced by immunoSEQ multiplex PCR, and TCRdb holds only the in-frame ones, with some missing. The table lists 2 million or so clones, 85% to 95% of them singletons, with 0.1% to 0.15% in the top ten. Sequencing was carried out using naive CD4+ T cells sorted from blood. The subset was: CD45RA+ positively selected. The receptor source for this set is a man aged 18 to 30 in good health.

J is TRBJ2-5 and V is TRBV30; D possibly uses TRBD1 or TRBD2 (6 bases each). V was cut by 2 bases and J by 1 base, with 17 bases left in between. This CDR3 has 16 amino acids. CDR1 is GTSNPN, CDR2 SVGIG, per germline (reference sequence). CDR3 coding DNA: TGTGCCTGGAGTTCCCCCGGAGGGGGAAGCCAAGAGACCCAGTACTTC. This codes for CAWSSPGGGSQETQYF.

The chain joins TRBV6-1 to TRBJ2-5; TRBD2 aligns across 12 bases. V dropped 4 bases and J dropped 2; count of bases not matched to a gene: 11. Looked up from germline, CDR1 is MNHNS and CDR2 is SASEGT. The CDR3 has 18 residues. Written as DNA, the CDR3 is TGTGCCAGCAGTGGCAAGCTACTAGCGGGGGGAGAACAAGAGACCCAGTACTTC. Translated: CASSGKLLAGGEQETQYF.

This sequence joins TRBV7-2 and TRBJ1-5; D unresolved. This CDR3 contains 13 residues. V dropped 1 base and J dropped 3 bases, with 4 bases sitting between them. Germline CDR1 is SGHTA and CDR2 is FQGNSA. The CDR3 DNA reads as TGTGCCAGCAGCTTAGTCAACAATCAGCCCCAGCATTTT. This encodes CASSLVNNQPQHF.

The genes are TRBV29-1 and TRBJ2-1; 9 bases line up with TRBD2. The germline V gene has CDR1 SQVTM and CDR2 ANQGSEA. The CDR3 loop spans 12 amino acids. With 1 base clipped from V and 8 bases from J, the junction kept 0 bases outside the gene matches. The CDR3 coding sequence is TGCAGCGTTGAAGGGACTAGCGATGAGCAGTTCTTC. Amino acid sequence: CSVEGTSDEQFF.

The V call is TRBV6-5, the J call TRBJ2-7, with D perhaps TRBD2 (5 bases). Trimming took off 6 bases at V and 12 bases at J, with 18 bases between the two ends. Per germline, CDR1 MNHEY and CDR2 SVGAGI. This CDR3 is built from 12 residues. Here the CDR3 DNA reads TGTGCCAGCAGGTCCTCTAGCAATAGTCCGTACTTC. Its translation is CASRSSSNSPYF.

The gene calls are TRBV4-1 and TRBJ1-2; 9 nucleotides align to TRBD1. There are 17 residues in the CDR3. With 4 bases clipped from V and 2 bases from J, the junction kept 11 bases outside the gene matches. From germline, CDR1 is MGHRA and CDR2 YSYEKL. The CDR3 protein is CASSPSPGQGRNYGYTF. Here the CDR3 DNA reads TGCGCCAGCAGCCCTAGCCCGGGACAGGGACGAAACTATGGCTACACCTTC.

The chain recombines TRBV4-1 with TRBJ2-1; TRBD2 matches 10 bases. The germline CDR1 and CDR2 sequences are MGHRA and YSYEKL. The CDR3 is 16 amino acids. V was clipped by 0 bases and J by 10 bases; unmatched bases: 9. The CDR3, as DNA: TGCGCCAGCAGCCAAGACCCTAGCGGGAGTCTGGGCGAGCAGTTCTTC. Protein product: CASSQDPSGSLGEQFF.

V usage is TRBV5-1 and J usage is TRBJ2-3, with D hard to call. This CDR3 region has 13 residues. Between the trimmed V and J ends, which lost 4 bases and 6 bases, there was a span of 12 bases. Germline V CDR1 and CDR2: SGHRS, YFSETQ. CDR3 nucleotide sequence: TGCGCCAGCAGCGGCAACACGGAGGATACGCAGTATTTT. Protein: CASSGNTEDTQYF.

As concerns this clone: The sample has other DNA sequences that encode this CDR3 too. This rearrangement joins TRBV5-1 to TRBJ2-2; a possible D gene is TRBD1 (5 bases). V lost 0 bases to trimming and J lost 3 bases, with 6 bases between them. CDR3 length: 14 amino acids. Germline values: CDR1 SGHRS, CDR2 YFSETQ. The chain's CDR3 is CASSLEGHTGELFF. CDR3 nucleotides: TGCGCCAGCAGCTTGGAGGGGCACACCGGGGAGCTGTTTTTT.

J is TRBJ2-1 and V is TRBV2; the D is unclear. The germline CDR1 and CDR2 sequences are SNHLY and FYNNEI. V shed 9 bases and J shed 4 bases, with 4 bases lying between them. The CDR3 is 10 residues long. CDR3 region: CASQYNEQFF. In DNA, the CDR3 is TGTGCCAGTCAATACAATGAGCAGTTCTTC.

V is TRBV11-2 and J is TRBJ2-7, with no clear D. The CDR3 totals 16 residues. From germline, CDR1 is SGHAT and CDR2 FQNNGV. With 0 bases removed from V and 0 bases from J, the gap between germline ends came to 12 bases. The CDR3 here is CASSLDQQASSYEQYF. In DNA form, the CDR3 reads TGTGCCAGCAGCTTAGATCAGCAGGCCTCCTCCTACGAGCAGTACTTC.

The genes are TRBV11-2 and TRBJ2-7; TRBD2 is a possible D gene (7 bases). Trimming removed 4 bases at V and 6 bases at J, with 13 bases between. The length of the CDR3 is 13 residues. CDR1 is SGHAT and CDR2 is FQNNGV in the germline V gene. CDR3 DNA sequence: TGTGCCAGCAGCTCCCCTAGGGGGGGCGAGCAGTACTTC. Translation gives CASSSPRGGEQYF.

The chain couples TRBV9 to TRBJ1-1, with D possibly TRBD1 on 5 matching bases. The CDR3 is 13 amino acids. Per germline, CDR1 SGDLS and CDR2 YYNGEE. The V end was cut by 3 bases, the J end by 3 bases, with 9 bases between. Written as DNA, the CDR3 is TGTGCCAGCAGCGGGGGGAAGGACACTGAAGCTTTCTTT. It specifies CASSGGKDTEAFF.

This chain uses TRBV5-5 with TRBJ2-3; the match to TRBD1 covers 7 bases. The CDR3 is made up of 15 amino acids. Trimming took 3 bases from V and 2 from J; bases not matched to a gene: 6. Per germline, CDR1 SGHKS and CDR2 YYEKEE (reference sequence). The CDR3 is CASSWRQGSTDTQYF. The CDR3 nucleotides are TGTGCCAGCAGCTGGAGACAGGGCTCCACAGATACGCAGTATTTT.

The gene calls are TRBV25-1 and TRBJ2-3, with TRBD2 as a possible D gene (6 bases). The V end was cut by 4 bases, the J end by 4 bases, with 15 bases between. Per the germline V gene, CDR1 is MGHDK and CDR2 is SYGVNS. This CDR3 is 15 amino acids long. The CDR3 loop reads CASSVPRGESDTQYF. The CDR3 DNA follows: TGTGCCAGCAGTGTCCCTCGCGGGGAGTCAGATACGCAGTATTTT.

The table lists this clone with a few counts. The rearrangement links TRBV7-8 to TRBJ2-1; 8 bases fit TRBD1. V was clipped by 1 base and J by 6 bases; unmatched bases: 8. Per the germline V gene, CDR1 is SGHVS and CDR2 is FQNEAQ. The CDR3 loop spans 16 amino acids. CDR3 nucleotide sequence: TGTGCCAGCAGCTTAGGGACAGGGTTGAGGCTCAATGAGCAGTTCTTC. Amino acids: CASSLGTGLRLNEQFF.

The J gene is TRBJ2-3, the V gene TRBV30, with a weak D call TRBD2 (5 bases). The CDR3 is 16 residues long. Germline V CDR1 and CDR2: GTSNPN, SVGIG (reference sequence). V was cut by 1 base and J by 0 bases, with 14 bases left in between. The CDR3 is CAWSARGRVSTDTQYF. CDR3 sequence (DNA): TGTGCCTGGAGTGCGCGTGGGCGGGTCAGCACAGATACGCAGTATTTT.